The rows below give T cell receptor beta chains drawn from one sample of a study of blood T cell repertoires in COVID-19. The data were produced by immunoSEQ multiplex PCR, yet TCRdb's version contains in-frame clones alone and is incomplete. Of almost 350,000 clones in the sample, around nine tenths are singletons; the top ten hold approximately 1%. The specimen was PBMCs or T cells enriched from blood (not recorded which). These receptors all come from a woman aged 25 to 39 who had been exposed to COVID-19. Both conserved end residues are part of each CDR3. A D gene is named only where the DNA matches it firmly. Expanded clones get a size class; other rows say once, few or many, or leave the size out.

cdr3_nt: TGTGCCAGCAGCAAAGGTGGGCCTAGCGGGAGGGGGGAGACCCAGTACTTC
cdr3_aa: CASSKGGPSGRGETQYF
j_call: TRBJ2-5
d_call: NA
clone_size: few
v_call: TRBV21-1

cdr3_nt: TGTGCCAGTAGTATCGCGCCTTCCTACGAGCAGTACTTC
cdr3_aa: CASSIAPSYEQYF
j_call: TRBJ2-7
d_call: NA
clone_size: NA
v_call: TRBV19

cdr3_nt: TGCGCCAGCAGCTGGGCGGGAGATGGAGATACGCAGTATTTT
cdr3_aa: CASSWAGDGDTQYF
j_call: TRBJ2-3
d_call: TRBD2
clone_size: NA
v_call: TRBV5-1

cdr3_nt: TGTGCCAGCAGCCCCACGGACACCGGGGAGCTGTTTTTT
cdr3_aa: CASSPTDTGELFF
j_call: TRBJ2-2
d_call: NA
clone_size: once
v_call: TRBV9

cdr3_nt: TGTGCCAGCAGCTTAGCGTCGGACACCATATATTTT
cdr3_aa: CASSLASDTIYF
j_call: TRBJ1-3
d_call: NA
clone_size: few
v_call: TRBV11-1

cdr3_nt: TGTGCCAGTAGTATAGATTGGACAGGGCGGGATACGCAGTATTTT
cdr3_aa: CASSIDWTGRDTQYF
j_call: TRBJ2-3
d_call: TRBD1
clone_size: NA
v_call: TRBV19

cdr3_nt: TGTGCCAGCACCGCACCTGAGGGTCCTGGCTACACCTTC
cdr3_aa: CASTAPEGPGYTF
j_call: TRBJ1-2
d_call: NA
clone_size: few
v_call: TRBV2

cdr3_nt: TGTGCCAGCAGTTTTAACAGGGGACTGAACACTGAAGCTTTCTTT
cdr3_aa: CASSFNRGLNTEAFF
j_call: TRBJ1-1
d_call: TRBD1
clone_size: NA
v_call: TRBV6-5

cdr3_nt: TGTGCCAGCAGCTTAGCCCGCCAGGACAGGGCTGGAAACACCATATATTTT
cdr3_aa: CASSLARQDRAGNTIYF
j_call: TRBJ1-3
d_call: TRBD1
clone_size: NA
v_call: TRBV7-9

cdr3_nt: TGTGCCAGCAGCACAACGGGACAGGGGCTTAATGAAAAACTGTTTTTT
cdr3_aa: CASSTTGQGLNEKLFF
j_call: TRBJ1-4
d_call: TRBD1
clone_size: NA
v_call: TRBV4-2

cdr3_nt: TGTGCCTGGACCAGGGATACCGTCTCCTACGAGCAGTACTTC
cdr3_aa: CAWTRDTVSYEQYF
j_call: TRBJ2-7
d_call: NA
clone_size: NA
v_call: TRBV30

cdr3_nt: TGTGCCAGCCGCCTCAGGGGCTCAGGGGAGACCCAGTACTTC
cdr3_aa: CASRLRGSGETQYF
j_call: TRBJ2-5
d_call: NA
clone_size: once
v_call: TRBV11-1

cdr3_nt: TGTGCCAGCAGCTCTCTCGAGGTGAACACTGAAGCTTTCTTT
cdr3_aa: CASSSLEVNTEAFF
j_call: TRBJ1-1
d_call: NA
clone_size: NA
v_call: TRBV5-6

cdr3_nt: TGTGCCAGCAGTTTGAGGGGGACTGAAGCTTTCTTT
cdr3_aa: CASSLRGTEAFF
j_call: TRBJ1-1
d_call: NA
clone_size: NA
v_call: TRBV28

cdr3_nt: TGTGCCAGCAGTTTTCCGACAGTCGGAAACACCATATATTTT
cdr3_aa: CASSFPTVGNTIYF
j_call: TRBJ1-3
d_call: NA
clone_size: NA
v_call: TRBV28

cdr3_nt: TGTGCCAGTAGCGGTGGTCTGAACACTGAAGCTTTCTTT
cdr3_aa: CASSGGLNTEAFF
j_call: TRBJ1-1
d_call: NA
clone_size: NA
v_call: TRBV19

cdr3_nt: TGCGCCAGCAGCTGGGACAGTGGAGATACGCAGTATTTT
cdr3_aa: CASSWDSGDTQYF
j_call: TRBJ2-3
d_call: TRBD1
clone_size: NA
v_call: TRBV5-1

cdr3_nt: TGTGCCAGCAGTTGGGGGCAGGGGGCCACTGAAGCTTTCTTT
cdr3_aa: CASSWGQGATEAFF
j_call: TRBJ1-1
d_call: TRBD1
clone_size: NA
v_call: TRBV27

cdr3_nt: TGTGCCAGCAGCGCCCGGGACAGACACTCACACTCATCTAGTTCAACCCTCGAGGATGGCTACACCTTC
cdr3_aa: CASSARDRHSHSSSSTLEDGYTF
j_call: TRBJ1-2
d_call: NA
clone_size: NA
v_call: TRBV21-1

cdr3_nt: TGTGCCAGCAGTGCCCGGGGAGATACGCAGTATTTT
cdr3_aa: CASSARGDTQYF
j_call: TRBJ2-3
d_call: NA
clone_size: NA
v_call: TRBV27

cdr3_nt: TGTGCCTGGAGTGTACGTTGGGCTAGCGGCACCTACGAGCAGTACTTC
cdr3_aa: CAWSVRWASGTYEQYF
j_call: TRBJ2-7
d_call: TRBD2
clone_size: NA
v_call: TRBV30

cdr3_nt: TGCGCCAGCAGCCAAGAAGAACAGTTTAATTCACCCCTCCACTTT
cdr3_aa: CASSQEEQFNSPLHF
j_call: TRBJ1-6
d_call: NA
clone_size: NA
v_call: TRBV4-1

cdr3_nt: TGTGCCTGGAGTGTAGGGACTAGCGTACTCCAAGAGACCCAGTACTTC
cdr3_aa: CAWSVGTSVLQETQYF
j_call: TRBJ2-5
d_call: TRBD2
clone_size: NA
v_call: TRBV30

cdr3_nt: TGTGCCAGCTCACCGGACAGGGCCTCCTACGAGCAGTACTTC
cdr3_aa: CASSPDRASYEQYF
j_call: TRBJ2-7
d_call: TRBD1
clone_size: NA
v_call: TRBV18

cdr3_nt: TGTGCCAGCAGCTTAGGTAGAGGAGTAGGCAATGAGCAGTTCTTC
cdr3_aa: CASSLGRGVGNEQFF
j_call: TRBJ2-1
d_call: NA
clone_size: NA
v_call: TRBV7-8

cdr3_nt: TGCAGTGCTAGTACAGGGGGCGCTGTTGAGCAGTTCTTC
cdr3_aa: CSASTGGAVEQFF
j_call: TRBJ2-1
d_call: TRBD1
clone_size: once
v_call: TRBV20-1

cdr3_nt: TGTGCCAGCAGCTTACAGGGGGGGTACAATGAGCAGTTCTTC
cdr3_aa: CASSLQGGYNEQFF
j_call: TRBJ2-1
d_call: NA
clone_size: NA
v_call: TRBV5-5

cdr3_nt: TGTGCCAGCAGTTACGCGGGACAGAGCACTGAAGCTTTCTTT
cdr3_aa: CASSYAGQSTEAFF
j_call: TRBJ1-1
d_call: TRBD1
clone_size: NA
v_call: TRBV6-6

cdr3_nt: TGTGCCAGCTCACCATTTCCTGACAGTCAAGAGACCCAGTACTTC
cdr3_aa: CASSPFPDSQETQYF
j_call: TRBJ2-5
d_call: NA
clone_size: NA
v_call: TRBV18

cdr3_nt: TGTGCCAGTAGTCCCGCCCGGGGGAAAGGGGATCAACAGCCCCAGCATTTT
cdr3_aa: CASSPARGKGDQQPQHF
j_call: TRBJ1-5
d_call: NA
clone_size: NA
v_call: TRBV19

cdr3_nt: TGTGCCAGCAGCAAGGGACAGCCGAGCTATGGCTACACCTTC
cdr3_aa: CASSKGQPSYGYTF
j_call: TRBJ1-2
d_call: TRBD1
clone_size: NA
v_call: TRBV5-6

cdr3_nt: TGTGCCAGCAAGAGACAGGGGGATAGCAATCAGCCCCAGCATTTT
cdr3_aa: CASKRQGDSNQPQHF
j_call: TRBJ1-5
d_call: TRBD1
clone_size: NA
v_call: TRBV6-5

cdr3_nt: TGTGCCAGCAGGACAGGGGGCATGCGGAATTCACCCCTCCACTTT
cdr3_aa: CASRTGGMRNSPLHF
j_call: TRBJ1-6
d_call: TRBD1
clone_size: few
v_call: TRBV6-5

cdr3_nt: TGCGCCAGCAGGCACACAGGTGGTGTCCCAGATACGCAGTATTTT
cdr3_aa: CASRHTGGVPDTQYF
j_call: TRBJ2-3
d_call: NA
clone_size: NA
v_call: TRBV5-1

cdr3_nt: TGTGCCAGCAGCCCCTCAGGGGTCAGGTCCTATGGCTACACCTTC
cdr3_aa: CASSPSGVRSYGYTF
j_call: TRBJ1-2
d_call: NA
clone_size: NA
v_call: TRBV6-5

cdr3_nt: TGTGCCAGCAGCCCATCCACAGGGTTCGGAAACACCATATATTTT
cdr3_aa: CASSPSTGFGNTIYF
j_call: TRBJ1-3
d_call: NA
clone_size: NA
v_call: TRBV7-8

cdr3_nt: TGTGCCAGCAGCCGCCGGACTAGCGGGAGCATGGGCCCAGATACGCAGTATTTT
cdr3_aa: CASSRRTSGSMGPDTQYF
j_call: TRBJ2-3
d_call: TRBD2
clone_size: NA
v_call: TRBV7-8

cdr3_nt: TGTGCCAGCAGCTTAGAGGCGGGAGGGCCCGCCGGGGAGCTGTTTTTT
cdr3_aa: CASSLEAGGPAGELFF
j_call: TRBJ2-2
d_call: TRBD2
clone_size: NA
v_call: TRBV7-9

cdr3_nt: TGCGCCAGCAGCGACGGGACAGGGGTGTTTACGGGTGAAGCTTTCTTT
cdr3_aa: CASSDGTGVFTGEAFF
j_call: TRBJ1-1
d_call: TRBD1
clone_size: NA
v_call: TRBV5-1

cdr3_nt: TGTGCCAGTAGTATCGCGGGGAGTAGTGACGAGCAGTACTTC
cdr3_aa: CASSIAGSSDEQYF
j_call: TRBJ2-7
d_call: NA
clone_size: NA
v_call: TRBV19

cdr3_nt: TGCGCCAGCAGCTTGGGGGCGCAGGCCGACTCTGGAAACACCATATATTTT
cdr3_aa: CASSLGAQADSGNTIYF
j_call: TRBJ1-3
d_call: NA
clone_size: NA
v_call: TRBV5-1

cdr3_nt: TGTGCCAGCAGCTCTTGGGAGACCCACAATGAGCAGTTCTTC
cdr3_aa: CASSSWETHNEQFF
j_call: TRBJ2-1
d_call: NA
clone_size: NA
v_call: TRBV7-8

cdr3_nt: TGTGCCAGCAGCCCCGCCCCTACGGGCGGCGGGAGATATGAGCAGTTCTTC
cdr3_aa: CASSPAPTGGGRYEQFF
j_call: TRBJ2-1
d_call: TRBD2
clone_size: NA
v_call: TRBV7-3

cdr3_nt: TGTGCCAGCAGCCCTCTGAACACCGGGGAGCTGTTTTTT
cdr3_aa: CASSPLNTGELFF
j_call: TRBJ2-2
d_call: NA
clone_size: once
v_call: TRBV7-3

cdr3_nt: TGTGCCAGCAGCTTATGGGGAGATCAGCCCCAGCATTTT
cdr3_aa: CASSLWGDQPQHF
j_call: TRBJ1-5
d_call: NA
clone_size: NA
v_call: TRBV11-1

cdr3_nt: TGTGCCAGTAGTATCTCAGGGGCGGTGGAGCAGTTCTTC
cdr3_aa: CASSISGAVEQFF
j_call: TRBJ2-1
d_call: NA
clone_size: once
v_call: TRBV19

cdr3_nt: TGTGCCAGCAGCGCCCGAGCGGACCTCTCCTACGAGCAGTACTTC
cdr3_aa: CASSARADLSYEQYF
j_call: TRBJ2-7
d_call: NA
clone_size: NA
v_call: TRBV9

cdr3_nt: TGTGCCAGTAGTAACATTTTGCAGGGTCCCCAGCATTTT
cdr3_aa: CASSNILQGPQHF
j_call: TRBJ1-5
d_call: NA
clone_size: NA
v_call: TRBV19

cdr3_nt: TGTGCCTGGAGCCTGGGGACACATAGCAATCAGCCCCAGCATTTT
cdr3_aa: CAWSLGTHSNQPQHF
j_call: TRBJ1-5
d_call: NA
clone_size: NA
v_call: TRBV30

cdr3_nt: TGTGCCAGCAGCTTATCCGGCGGGGTGGGAGATACGCAGTATTTT
cdr3_aa: CASSLSGGVGDTQYF
j_call: TRBJ2-3
d_call: NA
clone_size: many
v_call: TRBV7-3

cdr3_nt: TGCGCCAGCACTCTGACAGGGGACTATGGCTACACCTTC
cdr3_aa: CASTLTGDYGYTF
j_call: TRBJ1-2
d_call: TRBD1
clone_size: NA
v_call: TRBV5-1

cdr3_nt: TGTGCCAGCAAGGAGGATACCTACGAGCAGTACTTC
cdr3_aa: CASKEDTYEQYF
j_call: TRBJ2-7
d_call: NA
clone_size: NA
v_call: TRBV2

cdr3_nt: TGTGCCAGCAGCCCGTTGACAGGGACTGGGAACACTGAAGCTTTCTTT
cdr3_aa: CASSPLTGTGNTEAFF
j_call: TRBJ1-1
d_call: TRBD1
clone_size: NA
v_call: TRBV14

cdr3_nt: TGTGCCAGCAGCGCACTAGCGGCCTCCTACAATGAGCAGTTCTTC
cdr3_aa: CASSALAASYNEQFF
j_call: TRBJ2-1
d_call: TRBD2
clone_size: NA
v_call: TRBV7-2

cdr3_nt: TGTGCCAGTAGTAGTGGAGGGCTAGCCGGGACTATCTCCTACGAGCAGTACTTC
cdr3_aa: CASSSGGLAGTISYEQYF
j_call: TRBJ2-7
d_call: TRBD2
clone_size: NA
v_call: TRBV19

cdr3_nt: TGTGCCAGCAGCCCACTCGGGGGGGCGAACACTGAAGCTTTCTTT
cdr3_aa: CASSPLGGANTEAFF
j_call: TRBJ1-1
d_call: NA
clone_size: NA
v_call: TRBV6-6

cdr3_nt: TGTGCAAGTCGCTTAGCGGACCAACCCAACCCGGACAGGGATAATCAGCCCCAGCATTTT
cdr3_aa: CASRLADQPNPDRDNQPQHF
j_call: TRBJ1-5
d_call: NA
clone_size: NA
v_call: TRBV12-2